This paragraph reports one T cell receptor (beta chain). As yet, its antigen is unknown. Germline CDR1 SQVTM, CDR2 ANQGSEA. With 6 bases clipped from V and 0 bases from J, the junction kept 12 bases outside the gene matches. This CDR3 has 17 residues. The source of the sample is a study of blood T cells in healthy people across ages. A second PCR, run for roughly 7 to 11 cycles, used a sample-barcoded 5' primer plus a J-beta primer mix. TCRdb itself ran the 5' RACE reads through MiXCR, one entry per CDR3 protein. Among hundreds of thousands of distinct CDR3 sequences, 45% to 50% were seen once, and the ten largest hold 13%. Study-wide findings and caveats: More naive CD4+ cells and higher diversity were found in long-lived than in aged donors.

Donation came from healthy Caucasian individuals in Russia who were aged roughly 6 to 95. Extraction of total RNA produced a minimum of 5 micrograms from each sample. Sequencing was carried out using blood. The rearrangement uses TRBV29-1 and TRBJ2-1; 9 nucleotides align to TRBD2. The clonotype was recovered from a man aged 25-45 years in good health. The CDR3 region has the DNA TGCAGCGTAGAGGGAGCGGGGGGCGCCAGCTCCTACAATGAGCAGTTCTTC. Encoded protein: CSVEGAGGASSYNEQFF.